The present T cell receptor beta chain was sequenced within a study of tumor and adjacent non-tumor tissue in lung cancer. Study-level results: Shorter survival was associated with higher TCR diversity in tumors.

About this clonotype itself: The antigen remains unidentified. This may stem from a read error, because a much larger clone lies one nucleotide away.

Germline V lookup: CDR1 SGHNT, CDR2 YYREEE (reference sequence). The ends were cut back, 2 bases at V and 0 bases at J, with 10 bases in the middle. This CDR3 has 15 residues. A modified ARM-PCR protocol with three rounds of nested PCR amplified TCRbeta. MiXCR, applied by TCRdb to the multiplex PCR reads, yields one record per CDR3 protein. This sample has approximately 47,000 distinct CDR3 sequences, with roughly two thirds found just once. RNA was extracted from bulk tissue without any cell sorting. This non-tumor lung sample came from over 3 cm beyond the tumor edge. Sample: distant non-tumor lung tissue. This chain connects TRBV5-4 to TRBJ2-3, with D uncertain. The receptor was derived from a woman aged 70-85 years with non-small cell lung cancer. CDR3: CASSFGVGSTDTQYF. CDR3 bases: TGTGCCAGCAGCTTTGGGGTGGGAAGCACAGATACGCAGTATTTT.